This is a list of T cell receptor beta chains from one sample in a study of T-cell memory formation after mild COVID-19. In TCRdb, the 5' RACE reads were re-called with MiXCR into one record per CDR3 protein. The sample lists about 190,000 distinct CDR3 sequences; approximately 16% were seen once. The sample comprised PBMCs or a T cell subset sorted from them (not recorded which). Receptors originate from an adult woman who had mild COVID-19 (a few samples of this study predate the infection). Cell type and time point are not known. The CDR3 runs from the conserved cysteine through the conserved F or W. Size is stated for part of the rows, as once, few or many counts, or as a class when the clone is expanded.

j_call	v_call	clone_size	cdr3_aa
TRBJ2-7	TRBV5-6	.	CASSLARDRGRAYEQYF
TRBJ2-7	TRBV7-2	few	CASSLRASGSYEQYF
TRBJ2-7	TRBV11-3	.	CSSSLAFGVGYEQYF
TRBJ2-1	TRBV5-1	few	CASYRTSGSGEQFF
TRBJ1-2	TRBV12-3/TRBV12-4	few	CASSLGDWPMARGPDYGYTF
TRBJ1-1	TRBV24-1	few	CATVEGNTEAFF
TRBJ2-1	TRBV21-1	few	CASSNWASGRSGNEQFF
TRBJ1-2	TRBV24-1	.	CATSETGKGYTF
TRBJ1-6	TRBV5-1	few	CASSSGGGSPVNSPLHF
TRBJ1-1	TRBV9	.	CASSVEPGRFTEAFF
TRBJ2-3	TRBV7-6	few	CARDLYPSTDTQYF
TRBJ2-7	TRBV14	.	CASSHRGFSYEQYF
TRBJ2-1	TRBV19	.	CASTPGGRPYNEQFF
TRBJ2-7	TRBV20-1	.	CSAPLGTLGRVYEQYF
TRBJ2-5	TRBV5-1	few	CASSLADRKQETQYF
TRBJ2-7	TRBV30	many	CAWTGHRAYEQYF
TRBJ1-1	TRBV6-6	.	CASSYPRGQVNTEAFF
TRBJ2-3	TRBV29-1	few	CSGAGGRTDTQYF
TRBJ1-2	TRBV30	.	CACPAVKGYTF
TRBJ2-1	TRBV7-2	few	CASSPRRGQGANEQFF
TRBJ1-3	TRBV29-1	.	CSVVTNSGNTIYF